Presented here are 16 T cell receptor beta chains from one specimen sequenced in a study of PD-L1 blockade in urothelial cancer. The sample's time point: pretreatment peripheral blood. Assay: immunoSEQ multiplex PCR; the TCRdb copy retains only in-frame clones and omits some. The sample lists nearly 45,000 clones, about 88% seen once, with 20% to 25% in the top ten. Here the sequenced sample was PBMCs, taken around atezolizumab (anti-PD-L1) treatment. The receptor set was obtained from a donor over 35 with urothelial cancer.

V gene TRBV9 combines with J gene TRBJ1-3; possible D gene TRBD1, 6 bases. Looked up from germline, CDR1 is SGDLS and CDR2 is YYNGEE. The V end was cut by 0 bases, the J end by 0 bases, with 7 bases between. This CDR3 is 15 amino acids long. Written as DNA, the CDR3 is TGTGCCAGCAGCGTAGGGGACACCTCTGGAAACACCATATATTTT. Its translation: CASSVGDTSGNTIYF.

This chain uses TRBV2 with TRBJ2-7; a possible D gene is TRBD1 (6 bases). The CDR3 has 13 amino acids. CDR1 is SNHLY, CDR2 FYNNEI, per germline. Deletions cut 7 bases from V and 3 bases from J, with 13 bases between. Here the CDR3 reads CASTVADSYEQYF. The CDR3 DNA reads TGTGCCAGCACCGTCGCGGACAGCTACGAGCAGTACTTC.

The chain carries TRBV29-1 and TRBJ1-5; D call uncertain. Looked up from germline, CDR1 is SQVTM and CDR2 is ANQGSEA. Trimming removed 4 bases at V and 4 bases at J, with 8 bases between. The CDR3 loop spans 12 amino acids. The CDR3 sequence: CSVAGPNQPQHF. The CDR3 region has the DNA TGCAGCGTTGCCGGTCCTAATCAGCCCCAGCATTTT.

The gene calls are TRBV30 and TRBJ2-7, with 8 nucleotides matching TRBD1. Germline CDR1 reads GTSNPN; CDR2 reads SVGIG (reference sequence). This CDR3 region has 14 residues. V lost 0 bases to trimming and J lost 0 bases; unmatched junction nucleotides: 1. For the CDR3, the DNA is TGTGCCTGGAGTGTCGGACAGGGCTCCTACGAGCAGTACTTC. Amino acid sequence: CAWSVGQGSYEQYF. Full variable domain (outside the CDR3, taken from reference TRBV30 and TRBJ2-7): SQTIHQWPATLVQPVGSPLSLECTVEGTSNPNLYWYRQAAGRGLQLLFYSVGIGQISSEVPQNLSASRPQDRQFILSSKKLLLSDSGFYLCAWSVGQGSYEQYFGPGTRLTVT.

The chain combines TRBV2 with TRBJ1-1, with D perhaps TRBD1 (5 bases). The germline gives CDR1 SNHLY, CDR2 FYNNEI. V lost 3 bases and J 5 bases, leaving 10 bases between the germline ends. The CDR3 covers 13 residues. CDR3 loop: CASSDRRETEAFF. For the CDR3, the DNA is TGTGCCAGCAGTGACCGCAGGGAAACTGAAGCTTTCTTT.

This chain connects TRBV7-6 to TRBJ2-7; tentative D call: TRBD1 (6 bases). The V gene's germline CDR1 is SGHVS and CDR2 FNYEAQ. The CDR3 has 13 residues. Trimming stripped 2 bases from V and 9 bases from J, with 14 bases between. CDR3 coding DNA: TGTGCCAGCAGCTTATATGGGGGCCGGGCGCAGTACTTC. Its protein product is CASSLYGGRAQYF.

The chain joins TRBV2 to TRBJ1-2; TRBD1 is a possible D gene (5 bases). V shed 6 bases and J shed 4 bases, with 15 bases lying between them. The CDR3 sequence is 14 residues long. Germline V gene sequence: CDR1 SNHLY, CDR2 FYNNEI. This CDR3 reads CASSQDNGFYGYTF. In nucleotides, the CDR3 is TGTGCCAGCAGCCAGGACAACGGCTTCTATGGCTACACCTTC. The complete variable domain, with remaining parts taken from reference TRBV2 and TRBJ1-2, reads EPEVTQTPSHQVTQMGQEVILRCVPISNHLYFYWYRQILGQKVEFLVSFYNNEISEKSEIFDDQFSVERPDGSNFTLKIRSTKLEDSAMYFCASSQDNGFYGYTFGSGTRLTVV.

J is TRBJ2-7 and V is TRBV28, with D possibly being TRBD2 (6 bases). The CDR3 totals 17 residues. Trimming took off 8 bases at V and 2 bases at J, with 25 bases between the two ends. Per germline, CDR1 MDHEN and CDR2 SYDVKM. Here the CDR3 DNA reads TGTGCCAGCCCTCCCGGAGGGAGCCCACCAGAGACCTACGAGCAGTACTTC. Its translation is CASPPGGSPPETYEQYF.

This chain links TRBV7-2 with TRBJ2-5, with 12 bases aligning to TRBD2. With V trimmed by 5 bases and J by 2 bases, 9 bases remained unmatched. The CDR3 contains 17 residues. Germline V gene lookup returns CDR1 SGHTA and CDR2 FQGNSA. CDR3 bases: TGTGCCAGCAGCCCAGGTGGGACTAGCGGGTCGCAAGAGACCCAGTACTTC. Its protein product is CASSPGGTSGSQETQYF.

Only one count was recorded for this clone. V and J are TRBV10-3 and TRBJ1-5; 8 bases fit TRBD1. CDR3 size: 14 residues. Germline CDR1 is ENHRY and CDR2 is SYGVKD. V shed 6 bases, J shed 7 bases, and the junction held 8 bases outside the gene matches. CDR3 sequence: CAISGTGGRQPQHF. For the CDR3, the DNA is TGTGCCATCAGCGGGACAGGTGGGAGGCAGCCCCAGCATTTT.

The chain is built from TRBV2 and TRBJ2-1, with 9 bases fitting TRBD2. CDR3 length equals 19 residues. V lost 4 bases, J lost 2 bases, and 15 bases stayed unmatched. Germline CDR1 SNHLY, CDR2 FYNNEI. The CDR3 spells CASSAPQGWASGAYNEQFF. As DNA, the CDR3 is TGTGCCAGCAGTGCTCCCCAGGGTTGGGCTAGCGGGGCCTACAATGAGCAGTTCTTC.

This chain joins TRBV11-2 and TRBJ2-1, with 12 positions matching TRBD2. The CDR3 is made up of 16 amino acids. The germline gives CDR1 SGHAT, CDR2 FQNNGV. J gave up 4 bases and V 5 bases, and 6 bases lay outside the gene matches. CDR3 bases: TGTGCCAGCAGCCCCCCTGGACTAGCGGGGTACAATGAGCAGTTCTTC. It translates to CASSPPGLAGYNEQFF. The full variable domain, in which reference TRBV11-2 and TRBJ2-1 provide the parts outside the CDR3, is EAGVAQSPRYKIIEKRQSVAFWCNPISGHATLYWYQQILGQGPKLLIQFQNNGVVDDSQLPKDRFSAERLKGVDSTLKIQPAKLEDSAVYLCASSPPGLAGYNEQFFGPGTRLTVL.

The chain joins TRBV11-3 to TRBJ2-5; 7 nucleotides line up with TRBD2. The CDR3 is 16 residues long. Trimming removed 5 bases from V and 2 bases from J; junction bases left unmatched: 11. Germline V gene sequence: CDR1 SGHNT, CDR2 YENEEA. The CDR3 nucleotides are TGTGCCAGCAGCCCCCCCCTAGCGGCCACTCAAGAGACCCAGTACTTC. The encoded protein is CASSPPLAATQETQYF.

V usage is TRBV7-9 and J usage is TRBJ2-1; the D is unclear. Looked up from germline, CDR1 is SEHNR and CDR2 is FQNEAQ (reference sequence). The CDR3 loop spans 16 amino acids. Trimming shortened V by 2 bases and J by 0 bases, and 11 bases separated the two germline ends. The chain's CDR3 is CASSLLSLASYNEQFF. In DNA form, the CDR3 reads TGTGCCAGCAGCTTATTGTCTTTGGCCTCCTACAATGAGCAGTTCTTC.

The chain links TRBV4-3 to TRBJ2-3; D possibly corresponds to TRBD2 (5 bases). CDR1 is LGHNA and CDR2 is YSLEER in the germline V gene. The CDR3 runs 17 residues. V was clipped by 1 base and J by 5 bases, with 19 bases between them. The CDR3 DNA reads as TGCGCCAGCAGCCAAGGGGCTGCCGGGCGGGCCAGAGATACGCAGTATTTT. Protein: CASSQGAAGRARDTQYF.

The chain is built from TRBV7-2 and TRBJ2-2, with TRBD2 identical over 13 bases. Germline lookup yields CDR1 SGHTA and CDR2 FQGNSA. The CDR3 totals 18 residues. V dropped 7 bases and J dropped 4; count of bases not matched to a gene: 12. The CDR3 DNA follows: TGTGCCAGCACCCCTAAAACCGGGACTAGCGGGGCCACCGGGGAGCTGTTTTTT. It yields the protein CASTPKTGTSGATGELFF.